The 24 T cell receptor beta chains below come from one sample, sequenced in a study of T cell changes during pregnancy in multiple sclerosis. TCRdb keeps only in-frame clones here, not all; method: immunoSEQ multiplex PCR. This table holds nearly 80,000 clones, roughly 92% found once. Source: CD4+ T cells from peripheral blood mononuclear cells, taken before pregnancy. Every receptor here comes from a female donor with multiple sclerosis, enrolled in a pregnancy study.

This chain links TRBV4-2 with TRBJ2-1; D is unresolved. Trimming left V 1 base short and J 4 bases short, with 11 bases between. This CDR3 has 15 residues. Germline V gene lookup returns CDR1 LGHNA and CDR2 YNFKEQ. This CDR3 is CASSQVNSQYNEQFF. CDR3 DNA: TGTGCCAGCAGCCAAGTGAACAGCCAATACAATGAGCAGTTCTTC.

The V gene is TRBV11-2, the J gene TRBJ2-7, with TRBD2 as a possible D gene (6 bases). The V gene lost 5 bases and the J gene lost 6 bases, with 14 bases spanning the gap. Germline V gene data show CDR1 as SGHAT and CDR2 as FQNNGV. CDR3 length equals 13 residues. CDR3 DNA sequence: TGTGCCAGCAGCCCCCGGGAGTTCGGCGAGCAGTACTTC. Residues: CASSPREFGEQYF. Looking up the rest from reference TRBV11-2 and TRBJ2-7 gives the full variable domain: EAGVAQSPRYKIIEKRQSVAFWCNPISGHATLYWYQQILGQGPKLLIQFQNNGVVDDSQLPKDRFSAERLKGVDSTLKIQPAKLEDSAVYLCASSPREFGEQYFGPGTRLTVT.

This chain uses TRBV9 with TRBJ2-3; TRBD2 matches 7 bases. Germline V lookup: CDR1 SGDLS, CDR2 YYNGEE. The CDR3 has 16 residues. V trimming: 4 bases; J trimming: 6 bases; junction bases outside the gene matches: 14. The CDR3 sequence is CASSRGRAAWGDTQYF. The CDR3 nucleotides read TGTGCCAGCAGCCGAGGGAGGGCGGCCTGGGGGGATACGCAGTATTTT.

The genes are TRBV6-5 and TRBJ1-5; TRBD1 aligns across 9 bases. CDR3 length: 16 residues. CDR1 and CDR2 from the germline V gene are MNHEY and SVGAGI. The V and J ends lost 4 bases and 4 bases, in that order; junction bases with no gene match: 8. The CDR3: CASSSPGQGTNQPQHF. The CDR3 nucleotides read TGTGCCAGCAGTTCTCCGGGACAGGGAACTAATCAGCCCCAGCATTTT.

The gene calls are TRBV5-1 and TRBJ1-6; TRBD1 might be the D (5 bases). This CDR3 has 14 amino acids. Per germline, CDR1 SGHRS and CDR2 YFSETQ. V lost 8 bases, J lost 2 bases, and 11 bases lay in between. CDR3 sequence reads: CARGGKTYNSPLHF. DNA for the CDR3: TGCGCCAGGGGGGGGAAGACCTATAATTCACCCCTCCACTTT.

J is TRBJ1-2 and V is TRBV2; D remains ambiguous. Germline lookup yields CDR1 SNHLY and CDR2 FYNNEI. V gave up 5 bases and J gave up 4 bases, with 11 bases separating them. This CDR3 has 13 residues. The CDR3 DNA reads TGTGCCAGCAGTCTAAAGGTAGCCTATGGCTACACCTTC. It is translated as CASSLKVAYGYTF.

The chain carries TRBV28 and TRBJ1-5; TRBD1 matches at 10 bases. The length of the CDR3 is 17 residues. Losses at the gene ends were 5 bases for V and 1 base for J; bases not matched to a gene: 8. Germline assignment: CDR1 MDHEN and CDR2 SYDVKM. The CDR3 loop reads CASSPEGQGRSNQPQHF. The CDR3 DNA reads TGTGCCAGCAGTCCCGAGGGACAGGGGAGGAGCAATCAGCCCCAGCATTTT.

The rearrangement uses TRBV2 and TRBJ2-7, with a tentative D call TRBD2 (5 bases). Germline values: CDR1 SNHLY, CDR2 FYNNEI. V lost 0 bases, J lost 7 bases, and 10 bases lay in between. This CDR3 has 13 amino acids. The CDR3 DNA reads TGTGCCAGCAGTGAAGCGAGGAGAGGGGAGCAGTACTTC. It is translated as CASSEARRGEQYF.

This chain uses TRBV30 with TRBJ2-1, with 10 bases that match TRBD2. The CDR3 has 20 amino acids. Unmatched junction bases numbered 14, after V lost 0 bases and J lost 0 bases. In germline, CDR1 is GTSNPN, CDR2 SVGIG (reference sequence). The CDR3 DNA reads as TGTGCCTGGAGTGTAAGGGTAGCTAGCGGGAGAAAAAGCTCCTACAATGAGCAGTTCTTC. Encoded protein: CAWSVRVASGRKSSYNEQFF.

The rearrangement joins TRBV10-2 to TRBJ2-5; 9 positions agree with TRBD1. CDR3 length equals 14 residues. With 2 bases clipped from V and 5 bases from J, the junction kept 3 bases outside the gene matches. Germline V CDR1 and CDR2: WSHSY, SAAADI. The CDR3 protein is CASSEPGQGETQYF. CDR3 DNA: TGCGCCAGCAGTGAGCCAGGACAGGGGGAGACCCAGTACTTC.

This clone was counted a few times. The V gene is TRBV19, the J gene TRBJ1-1, with D maybe TRBD1 (5 bases). From germline, CDR1 is LNHDA and CDR2 SQIVND (reference sequence). Trimming took 1 base from V and 8 from J, leaving 8 bases between them. This CDR3 region has 12 residues. CDR3 nucleotides: TGTGCCAGTAGTATAGGTCCAGGGGAAGCTTTCTTT. Translated, it gives CASSIGPGEAFF.

The V and J genes are TRBV9 and TRBJ2-7; TRBD1 matches at 8 bases. V shed 2 bases and J 0 bases; nucleotides not matched to a gene: 1. This CDR3 has 14 amino acids. Germline CDR1 and CDR2: SGDLS and YYNGEE. In DNA, the CDR3 is TGTGCCAGCAGCGTGACAGGGGCCTCCTACGAGCAGTACTTC. Translating gives CASSVTGASYEQYF.

The chain recombines TRBV5-1 with TRBJ2-3; 7 positions match TRBD2. The CDR3 runs 16 residues. The germline gives CDR1 SGHRS, CDR2 YFSETQ. V lost 3 bases and J lost 1; bases outside the gene matches: 8. Written as DNA, the CDR3 is TGCGCCAGCAGCTACGGACTAGTTCTACGCACAGATACGCAGTATTTT. Translating it yields CASSYGLVLRTDTQYF.

V gene TRBV2 combines with J gene TRBJ2-7; unclear D gene. The V gene lost 6 bases and the J gene lost 5 bases, with 17 bases spanning the gap. This CDR3 comprises 14 residues. Germline V gives CDR1 SNHLY, CDR2 FYNNEI. CDR3 sequence reads: CASRPFSSGDEQYF. CDR3 coding DNA: TGTGCCAGCAGGCCTTTTAGTTCCGGAGACGAGCAGTACTTC. The whole variable domain, remainder taken from reference TRBV2 and TRBJ2-7, is EPEVTQTPSHQVTQMGQEVILRCVPISNHLYFYWYRQILGQKVEFLVSFYNNEISEKSEIFDDQFSVERPDGSNFTLKIRSTKLEDSAMYFCASRPFSSGDEQYFGPGTRLTVT.

V gene TRBV14 combines with J gene TRBJ1-2; TRBD1 matches at 8 bases. The germline V gene encodes CDR1 SGHDN and CDR2 FVKESK. V lost 5 bases to trimming and J lost 3 bases; unmatched junction nucleotides: 11. The CDR3 contains 16 residues. This CDR3 reads CASSDRQGALDYGYTF. The CDR3 DNA reads as TGTGCCAGCAGCGATCGTCAGGGGGCCTTGGACTATGGCTACACCTTC.

The chain is built from TRBV27 and TRBJ1-2, with 10 bases that match TRBD1. Germline V lookup: CDR1 MNHEY, CDR2 SMNVEV (reference sequence). V lost 5 bases, J lost 8 bases, and 8 bases stayed unmatched. The CDR3 extends over 14 amino acids. CDR3 nucleotide sequence: TGTGCCAGCAGTACTGGGACAGGGGTGTTCGGCTACACCTTC. Amino acid sequence: CASSTGTGVFGYTF.

This chain connects TRBV7-3 to TRBJ1-1; TRBD1 matches 9 bases. The CDR3 extends over 14 amino acids. The V gene's germline CDR1 is SGHTA and CDR2 FQGTGA. V gave up 5 bases and J gave up 3 bases; unmatched junction bases: 4. The CDR3 nucleotides read TGTGCCAGCAGCGCCACAGGGGGCGACACTGAAGCTTTCTTT. This codes for CASSATGGDTEAFF. Based on the CDR3 plus reference TRBV7-3 and TRBJ1-1, the full variable domain is GAGVSQTPSNKVTEKGKYVELRCDPISGHTALYWYRQSLGQGPEFLIYFQGTGAADDSGLPNDRFFAVRPEGSVSTLKIQRTERGDSAVYLCASSATGGDTEAFFGQGTRLTVV.

The chain combines TRBV27 with TRBJ1-4; 10 bases agree with TRBD1. J lost 4 bases, V lost 8 bases, and 10 bases had no gene match. From germline, CDR1 is MNHEY and CDR2 SMNVEV (reference sequence). CDR3 length: 16 amino acids. The CDR3 sequence is CASRTTGGFGNEKLFF. The DNA of the CDR3 is TGTGCCAGCCGAACGACAGGGGGCTTTGGTAATGAAAAACTGTTTTTT.

The J gene is TRBJ2-5, the V gene TRBV6-1; tentatively, D is TRBD2 (6 bases). The length of the CDR3 is 16 residues. Per germline, CDR1 MNHNS and CDR2 SASEGT. Trimming pared 1 base from V and 5 bases from J, leaving 17 bases between. CDR3 sequence reads: CASSEVHAGRRETQYF. CDR3 bases: TGTGCCAGCAGTGAAGTTCATGCAGGGAGGCGGGAGACCCAGTACTTC.

This clone was found once. V and J are TRBV9 and TRBJ2-2; D gene unclear. Germline CDR1 is SGDLS and CDR2 is YYNGEE. This CDR3 is 12 amino acids long. Trimming removed 0 bases at V and 7 bases at J, with 4 bases between. The chain's CDR3 is CASSVVNGELFF. The CDR3 DNA reads TGTGCCAGCAGCGTAGTTAACGGGGAGCTGTTTTTT.

The chain is built from TRBV28 and TRBJ2-3; 10 bases fit TRBD2. V lost 5 bases and J lost 3; bases outside the gene matches: 8. CDR1 and CDR2 (germline): MDHEN, SYDVKM. The CDR3 is 16 residues long. CDR3 sequence: CASSTRTSGQTDTQYF. The CDR3 coding sequence is TGTGCCAGCAGTACACGGACTAGCGGACAGACAGATACGCAGTATTTT.

This clone was counted many times. The V call is TRBV29-1, the J call TRBJ1-3; unclear D gene. Per germline, CDR1 SQVTM and CDR2 ANQGSEA. This CDR3 is built from 13 residues. V lost 6 bases and J lost 5, with 14 bases in between. CDR3 region: CSVSYEGRNTIYF. The CDR3 region has the DNA TGCAGCGTCAGCTACGAGGGCCGAAACACCATATATTTT.

This clone appeared once. The CDR3 DNA sequence: TGCGCCAGCAGCTTTCGAAGGGAGGCCAGGGACACTGAAGCTTTCTTT. This sequence encodes CASSFRREARDTEAFF. The rearrangement joins TRBV5-1 to TRBJ1-1; perhaps TRBD1 as D (5 bases). CDR3 size: 16 residues. Germline assignment: CDR1 SGHRS and CDR2 YFSETQ. Trimming shortened V by 2 bases and J by 3 bases, and 17 bases separated the two germline ends.

As for this clone: A junction end diverges from the germline sequence, so it may reflect a read error. The chain carries TRBV15 and TRBJ2-1, with D hard to call. CDR3 size: 13 residues. Germline loops: CDR1 LNHNV, CDR2 YYDKDF (reference sequence). The CDR3 region has the DNA TGTGCCACCAGCAGAGATAGCCCGAGTAATTCGATCTTC. Protein product: CATSRDSPSNSIF.